This T cell receptor (beta chain) was sequenced in a study of beta chain features in type 1 diabetes. The study reverse transcribed the entire isolated RNA, so it sequenced expressed TCRB transcripts. This table comes from immunoSEQ multiplex PCR, and its TCRdb copy is limited to in-frame clones, with some not included. The table lists about 360,000 clones, roughly 12% of them singletons, with approximately 0.015% in the top ten. V shed 4 bases and J 5 bases; nucleotides not matched to a gene: 5. There are 14 residues in the CDR3. Per germline, CDR1 SGHNT and CDR2 YYREEE (reference sequence). V usage is TRBV5-4 and J usage is TRBJ2-5; 10 bases are a match to TRBD2. The sequence was obtained from a man between 18 and 35 years old in good health. Sequencing used naive CD4+ T cells from blood. The CDR3 bases are TGTGCCAGCAGCGCTAGCGGGAGTAGGGAGACCCAGTACTTC. Residues: CASSASGSRETQYF.